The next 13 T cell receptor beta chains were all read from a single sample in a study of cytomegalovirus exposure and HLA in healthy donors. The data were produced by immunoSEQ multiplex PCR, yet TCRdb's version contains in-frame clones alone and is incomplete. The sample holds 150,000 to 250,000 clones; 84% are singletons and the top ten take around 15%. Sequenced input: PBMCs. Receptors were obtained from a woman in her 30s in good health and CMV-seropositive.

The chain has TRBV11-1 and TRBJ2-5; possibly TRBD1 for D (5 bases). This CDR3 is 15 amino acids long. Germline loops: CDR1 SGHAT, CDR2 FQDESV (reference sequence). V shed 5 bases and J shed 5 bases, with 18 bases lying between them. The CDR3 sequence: CASSKQVVGRETQYF. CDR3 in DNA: TGTGCCAGCAGCAAACAGGTGGTCGGTCGGGAGACCCAGTACTTC.

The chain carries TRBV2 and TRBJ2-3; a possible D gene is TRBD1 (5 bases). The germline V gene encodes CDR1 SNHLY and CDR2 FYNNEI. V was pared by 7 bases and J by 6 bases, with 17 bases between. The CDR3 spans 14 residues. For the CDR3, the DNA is TGTGCCAGCAAGGGGTATTCAGACATCGATACGCAGTATTTT. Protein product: CASKGYSDIDTQYF. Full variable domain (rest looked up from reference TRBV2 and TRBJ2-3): EPEVTQTPSHQVTQMGQEVILRCVPISNHLYFYWYRQILGQKVEFLVSFYNNEISEKSEIFDDQFSVERPDGSNFTLKIRSTKLEDSAMYFCASKGYSDIDTQYFGPGTRLTVL.

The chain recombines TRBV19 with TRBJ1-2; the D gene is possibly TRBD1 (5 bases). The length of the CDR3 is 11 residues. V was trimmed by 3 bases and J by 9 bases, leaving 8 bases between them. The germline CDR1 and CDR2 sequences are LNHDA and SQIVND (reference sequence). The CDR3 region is CASSIGASYTF. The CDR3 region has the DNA TGTGCCAGTAGTATTGGGGCGAGCTACACCTTC.

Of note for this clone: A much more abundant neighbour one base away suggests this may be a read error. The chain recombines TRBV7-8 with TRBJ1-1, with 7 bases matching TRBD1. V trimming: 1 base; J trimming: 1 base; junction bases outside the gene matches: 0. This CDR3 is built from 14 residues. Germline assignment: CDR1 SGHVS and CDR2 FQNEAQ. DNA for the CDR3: TGTGCCAGCAGCTTAGACAGGGGGAACACTGAAGCTTTCTTT. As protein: CASSLDRGNTEAFF.

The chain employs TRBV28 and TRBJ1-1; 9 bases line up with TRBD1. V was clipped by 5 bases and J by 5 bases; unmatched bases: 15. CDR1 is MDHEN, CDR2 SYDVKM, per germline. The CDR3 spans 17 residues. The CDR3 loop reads CASSDVYWDREGTEAFF. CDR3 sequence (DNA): TGTGCCAGCAGTGACGTTTACTGGGACAGGGAGGGTACTGAAGCTTTCTTT.

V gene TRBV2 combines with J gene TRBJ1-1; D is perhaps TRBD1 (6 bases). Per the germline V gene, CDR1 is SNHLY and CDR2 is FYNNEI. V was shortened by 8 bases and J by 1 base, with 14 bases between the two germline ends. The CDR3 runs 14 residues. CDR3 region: CASRRRTENTEAFF. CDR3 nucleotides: TGTGCCAGCCGGCGAAGGACAGAGAACACTGAAGCTTTCTTT.

The DNA for the CDR3 is TGTGCCAGCAGCCAAGATCCTCAGACCGGGGAGCTGTTTTTT. It specifies CASSQDPQTGELFF. The chain uses TRBV4-2 and TRBJ2-2; D gene uncertain. The CDR3 sequence is 14 residues long. Trimming pared 0 bases from V and 5 bases from J, leaving 7 bases between. Germline lookup yields CDR1 LGHNA and CDR2 YNFKEQ.

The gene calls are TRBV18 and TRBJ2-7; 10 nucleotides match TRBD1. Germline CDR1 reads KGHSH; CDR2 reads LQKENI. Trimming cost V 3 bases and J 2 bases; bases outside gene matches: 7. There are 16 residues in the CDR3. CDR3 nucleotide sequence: TGTGCCAGCTCACCGAAAAGACAGGGGGCGGCCTACGAGCAGTACTTC. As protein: CASSPKRQGAAYEQYF.

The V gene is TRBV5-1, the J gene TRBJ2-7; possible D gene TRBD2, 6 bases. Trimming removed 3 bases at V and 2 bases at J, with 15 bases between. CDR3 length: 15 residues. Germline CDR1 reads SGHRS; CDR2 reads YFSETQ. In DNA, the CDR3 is TGCGCCAGCAGCTCCGATGCGGGGTCCGCCTACGAGCAGTACTTC. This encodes CASSSDAGSAYEQYF.

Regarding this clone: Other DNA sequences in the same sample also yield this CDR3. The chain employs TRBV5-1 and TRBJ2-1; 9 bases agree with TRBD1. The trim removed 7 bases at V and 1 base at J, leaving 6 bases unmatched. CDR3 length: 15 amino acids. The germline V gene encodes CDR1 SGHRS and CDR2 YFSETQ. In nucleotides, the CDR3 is TGCGCCAGCTCCCCGGGACAGGGATCCTACAATGAGCAGTTCTTC. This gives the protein CASSPGQGSYNEQFF.

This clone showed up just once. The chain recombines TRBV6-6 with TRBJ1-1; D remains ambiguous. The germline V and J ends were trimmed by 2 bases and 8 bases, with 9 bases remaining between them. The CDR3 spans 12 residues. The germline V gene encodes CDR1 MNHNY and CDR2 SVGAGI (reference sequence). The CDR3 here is CASSYEGVEAFF. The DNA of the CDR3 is TGTGCCAGCAGTTACGAGGGAGTCGAAGCTTTCTTT.

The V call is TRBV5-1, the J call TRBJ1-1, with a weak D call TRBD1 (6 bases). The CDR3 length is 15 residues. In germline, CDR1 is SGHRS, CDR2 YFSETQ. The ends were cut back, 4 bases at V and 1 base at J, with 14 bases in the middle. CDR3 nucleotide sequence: TGCGCCAGCAGCACGGAGACAGGCGCGAACACTGAAGCTTTCTTT. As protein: CASSTETGANTEAFF.

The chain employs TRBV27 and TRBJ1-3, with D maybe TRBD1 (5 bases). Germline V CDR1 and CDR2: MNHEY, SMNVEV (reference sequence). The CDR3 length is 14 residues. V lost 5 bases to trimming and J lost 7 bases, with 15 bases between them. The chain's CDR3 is CASSPGAPPNTIYF. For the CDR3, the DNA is TGTGCCAGCAGTCCTGGGGCTCCCCCGAACACCATATATTTT.